The 4 T cell receptor beta chains listed next were all sequenced from one sample in a study of shared clonotypes between healthy human individuals (dated by TCRdb to about 2020). Receptor amplification or capture employed the immunoSEQ multiplex PCR assay. Imported from immuneACCESS, the table was reduced by TCRdb to in-frame sequences with V and J called. These copies leave out some clones; in studies compared against another copy, an unresolved V gene accounts for under half, and the cause of the remainder is not known. In this sample the table shows 950,000 to 1,300,000 clones, about 76% of which occur a single time. Roughly 1.4% of the sample rests with the top ten. Sequenced sample: memory CD4+ T cells sorted from blood. The intended sense of this specimen's cell subset or site label: CD45RA-negative fraction. These receptors came from a man between 18 and 35 years old in good health.

The chain combines TRBV10-3 with TRBJ2-5, with D maybe TRBD1 (6 bases). Germline CDR1 is ENHRY and CDR2 is SYGVKD. The CDR3 contains 11 residues. The germline V and J ends were trimmed by 10 bases and 4 bases, with 10 bases remaining between them. The CDR3 DNA reads TGTGCCACCAAGACAGGAGAGACCCAGTACTTC. This encodes CATKTGETQYF.

This clone was counted between two and nine times. The chain employs TRBV18 and TRBJ2-7; D perhaps matches TRBD2 (5 bases). The V end was cut by 5 bases, the J end by 7 bases, with 24 bases between. This CDR3 is built from 16 residues. Germline V gives CDR1 KGHSH, CDR2 LQKENI. The CDR3 loop reads CASSSKKPAAPGEQYF. The DNA of the CDR3 is TGTGCCAGCTCATCAAAGAAACCAGCGGCCCCTGGAGAGCAGTACTTC.

This chain joins TRBV11-2 and TRBJ2-3; D unresolved. The CDR3 extends over 15 amino acids. V shed 0 bases and J shed 4 bases, with 11 bases lying between them. Germline CDR1 SGHAT, CDR2 FQNNGV. CDR3 residues: CASSLDGSLADTQYF. The CDR3 nucleotides are TGTGCCAGCAGCTTAGATGGCAGTCTGGCAGATACGCAGTATTTT.

The V and J genes are TRBV7-2 and TRBJ1-2; D unclear. The CDR3 covers 15 residues. V lost 5 bases and J lost 4, with 17 bases in between. Looked up from germline, CDR1 is SGHTA and CDR2 is FQGNSA. Here the CDR3 DNA reads TGTGCCAGCAGCCCTGTAGAGGCAGGAATCTATGGCTACACCTTC. Residues: CASSPVEAGIYGYTF.